The entry that follows covers one T cell receptor (beta chain) sequence. The antigen is not known. The source of the sample is a study of PD-L1 blockade in urothelial cancer. Looking at the study overall: Of prior chemotherapy regimens, patients had received between 0 and 3. Study observations and caveats: Sub-median blood TCR clonality before treatment predicted longer survival.

Profiled with immunoSEQ multiplex PCR; TCRdb holds only in-frame clones, not every one. The table lists approximately 50,000 clones, around 84% of them singletons. CDR1 and CDR2 from the germline V gene are GTSNPN and SVGIG (reference sequence). J gave up 1 base and V 3 bases, and 3 bases lay outside the gene matches. This CDR3 is built from 15 residues. Time point indicated: pretreatment peripheral blood. There were between 1 and 8 samples from each patient, taken pretreatment and on-treatment. The source material was PBMCs, sampled around atezolizumab (anti-PD-L1) treatment. The sequence derives from a man in his 70s with urothelial cancer. The genes are TRBV30 and TRBJ2-6; 7 nucleotides line up with TRBD1. For the CDR3, the DNA is TGTGCCTGGAGAAGACAGGGATCTGGGGCCAACGTCCTGACTTTC. Translating it yields CAWRRQGSGANVLTF.